Listed below are T cell receptor beta chains from one sample, sequenced in a study of beta chain features in type 1 diabetes. Assay used: immunoSEQ multiplex PCR; TCRdb lists only in-frame clones, some missing. Of roughly 240,000 clones listed, roughly two thirds are singletons. The source material was naive CD4+ T cells from blood. These receptor sequences come from a man younger than 45 in good health. Each CDR3 is given with its conserved first and last residue. A D gene is named only where the DNA matches it firmly. Clone size is shown for a subset of rows, as once, few, many or a class of expanded clone.

J gene: TRBJ2-5
clone size: .
CDR3 length: 11
V gene: TRBV29-1
D gene: .
CDR3 DNA: TGCAGCGCGCGGATCCAAGAGACCCAGTACTTC
CDR3 protein: CSARIQETQYF

J gene: TRBJ2-1
clone size: once
CDR3 length: 15
V gene: TRBV9
D gene: TRBD2
CDR3 DNA: TGTGCCAGCAGCGCTTGGGGGACTAGCGGTAATGAGCAGTTCTTC
CDR3 protein: CASSAWGTSGNEQFF

J gene: TRBJ2-1
clone size: .
CDR3 length: 14
V gene: TRBV7-2
D gene: .
CDR3 DNA: TGTGCCAGCAGCTTAGTCTCTAGCGTCCCGGAGCAGTTCTTC
CDR3 protein: CASSLVSSVPEQFF

J gene: TRBJ2-6
clone size: .
CDR3 length: 14
V gene: TRBV29-1
D gene: .
CDR3 DNA: TGCAGCGTTGACACAGGGACTGGGGCCAACGTCCTGACTTTC
CDR3 protein: CSVDTGTGANVLTF

J gene: TRBJ1-2
clone size: few
CDR3 length: 15
V gene: TRBV4-3
D gene: .
CDR3 DNA: TGCGCCAGCAGCCCTCGGACAGACTTTTACTATGGCTACACCTTC
CDR3 protein: CASSPRTDFYYGYTF

J gene: TRBJ2-1
clone size: few
CDR3 length: 15
V gene: TRBV7-6
D gene: TRBD2
CDR3 DNA: TGTGCCAGCAGCTTACTCCTAGCGGGGATAAATGAGCAGTTCTTC
CDR3 protein: CASSLLLAGINEQFF

J gene: TRBJ1-2
clone size: .
CDR3 length: 12
V gene: TRBV30
D gene: .
CDR3 DNA: TGTGCCTGGAGAGAAGACAACTATGGCTACACCTTC
CDR3 protein: CAWREDNYGYTF

J gene: TRBJ2-1
clone size: few
CDR3 length: 14
V gene: TRBV30
D gene: TRBD2
CDR3 DNA: TGTGCCTGGAGTCAGGGTAGCGGGAGAGGTGAGCAGTTCTTC
CDR3 protein: CAWSQGSGRGEQFF

J gene: TRBJ2-3
clone size: .
CDR3 length: 15
V gene: TRBV6-6
D gene: TRBD1
CDR3 DNA: TGTGCCAGCAGTAAGGGACAGGGAGGCACAGATACGCAGTATTTT
CDR3 protein: CASSKGQGGTDTQYF

J gene: TRBJ1-1
clone size: .
CDR3 length: 13
V gene: TRBV5-6
D gene: .
CDR3 DNA: TGTGCCAGCAGCGGCTGGCTGAACACTGAAGCTTTCTTT
CDR3 protein: CASSGWLNTEAFF

J gene: TRBJ2-5
clone size: few
CDR3 length: 13
V gene: TRBV29-1
D gene: .
CDR3 DNA: TGCAGCGTTGGAGATTTGAGGAAAGAGACCCAGTACTTC
CDR3 protein: CSVGDLRKETQYF

J gene: TRBJ1-5
clone size: .
CDR3 length: 15
V gene: TRBV9
D gene: .
CDR3 DNA: TGTGCCAGCAGCGTAGCCCCCCCCTACAATCAGCCCCAGCATTTT
CDR3 protein: CASSVAPPYNQPQHF

J gene: TRBJ1-1
clone size: .
CDR3 length: 11
V gene: TRBV30
D gene: .
CDR3 DNA: TGTGCCTGGATTCACAGGGATGAAGCTTTCTTT
CDR3 protein: CAWIHRDEAFF

J gene: TRBJ2-5
clone size: few
CDR3 length: 13
V gene: TRBV29-1
D gene: .
CDR3 DNA: TGCAGCGTGAGACTCGTCTTACAAGAGACCCAGTACTTC
CDR3 protein: CSVRLVLQETQYF

J gene: TRBJ2-2
clone size: .
CDR3 length: 14
V gene: TRBV6-5
D gene: .
CDR3 DNA: TGTGCCAGCAGCCCCGGGGGTTACACCGGGGAGCTGTTTTTT
CDR3 protein: CASSPGGYTGELFF

J gene: TRBJ2-7
clone size: .
CDR3 length: 13
V gene: TRBV29-1
D gene: TRBD1
CDR3 DNA: TGCAGCGCACAGGGGGCCCGAACGCGCGAGCAGTACTTC
CDR3 protein: CSAQGARTREQYF

J gene: TRBJ2-5
clone size: few
CDR3 length: 10
V gene: TRBV29-1
D gene: .
CDR3 DNA: TGCAGCGCATTAGATCGGACCCAGTACTTC
CDR3 protein: CSALDRTQYF

J gene: TRBJ2-1
clone size: .
CDR3 length: 13
V gene: TRBV29-1
D gene: .
CDR3 DNA: TGCAGCGTTGAAACATTGTCCGGGGTTGAGCAGTTCTTC
CDR3 protein: CSVETLSGVEQFF

J gene: TRBJ2-7
clone size: few
CDR3 length: 16
V gene: TRBV25-1
D gene: TRBD1
CDR3 DNA: TGTGCCAGCGGATCCCTTCCCGGGACAGGCCCCCACGAGCAGTACTTC
CDR3 protein: CASGSLPGTGPHEQYF

J gene: TRBJ2-7
clone size: few
CDR3 length: 13
V gene: TRBV7-2
D gene: .
CDR3 DNA: TGTGCCAGCAGCTTAGTGGACAGCTCCGAGCAGTACTTC
CDR3 protein: CASSLVDSSEQYF

J gene: TRBJ1-1
clone size: once
CDR3 length: 8
V gene: TRBV29-1
D gene: .
CDR3 DNA: TGCAGCGGTGGAGGAGCTTTCTTT
CDR3 protein: CSGGGAFF

J gene: TRBJ2-7
clone size: .
CDR3 length: 14
V gene: TRBV25-1
D gene: TRBD1
CDR3 DNA: TGTGCCAGCAGTGAGGCGGGACAGGTCTACGAGCAGTACTTC
CDR3 protein: CASSEAGQVYEQYF

J gene: TRBJ2-1
clone size: .
CDR3 length: 13
V gene: TRBV30
D gene: .
CDR3 DNA: TGTGCCTGGAGTAGTTTCTCCTACAATGAGCAGTTCTTC
CDR3 protein: CAWSSFSYNEQFF

J gene: TRBJ2-1
clone size: once
CDR3 length: 14
V gene: TRBV29-1
D gene: TRBD2
CDR3 DNA: TGCAGCGTTCCGAAAGCGGGAGGGTACAATGAGCAGTTCTTC
CDR3 protein: CSVPKAGGYNEQFF

J gene: TRBJ1-1
clone size: .
CDR3 length: 14
V gene: TRBV13
D gene: TRBD1
CDR3 DNA: TGTGCCAGCAGCCCACAGGGGGCCGACACTGAAGCTTTCTTT
CDR3 protein: CASSPQGADTEAFF

J gene: TRBJ2-7
clone size: .
CDR3 length: 13
V gene: TRBV6-5
D gene: TRBD1
CDR3 DNA: TGTGCCAGCAGAGTTGGACAGGGCCGGGAGCAGTACTTC
CDR3 protein: CASRVGQGREQYF

J gene: TRBJ2-5
clone size: few
CDR3 length: 13
V gene: TRBV30
D gene: .
CDR3 DNA: TGTGCCTGGAGCCAGGGGATAAAAGAGACCCAGTACTTC
CDR3 protein: CAWSQGIKETQYF

J gene: TRBJ2-5
clone size: .
CDR3 length: 15
V gene: TRBV25-1
D gene: .
CDR3 DNA: TGTGCCAGCAGTGTGGGGCAGGGCCCTCGAGAGACCCAGTACTTC
CDR3 protein: CASSVGQGPRETQYF

J gene: TRBJ1-1
clone size: .
CDR3 length: 13
V gene: TRBV29-1
D gene: .
CDR3 DNA: TGCAGCGCCGGGGATCGGAGGGACACTGAAGCTTTCTTT
CDR3 protein: CSAGDRRDTEAFF

J gene: TRBJ2-7
clone size: .
CDR3 length: 13
V gene: TRBV7-9
D gene: TRBD1
CDR3 DNA: TGTGCCAGCAGCTTAGATGAGGGGGCCGAGCAGTACTTC
CDR3 protein: CASSLDEGAEQYF

J gene: TRBJ2-5
clone size: few
CDR3 length: 13
V gene: TRBV29-1
D gene: TRBD2
CDR3 DNA: TGCAGCACCAGCGGGAGGGCCTCCGAGACCCAGTACTTC
CDR3 protein: CSTSGRASETQYF

J gene: TRBJ1-5
clone size: few
CDR3 length: 13
V gene: TRBV30
D gene: .
CDR3 DNA: TGTGCCTGGAGTAAACCGCCGAATCAGCCCCAGCATTTT
CDR3 protein: CAWSKPPNQPQHF

J gene: TRBJ2-5
clone size: few
CDR3 length: 14
V gene: TRBV29-1
D gene: TRBD1
CDR3 DNA: TGCAGCGTTCACGGGACAGGGGGCCGGGAGACCCAGTACTTC
CDR3 protein: CSVHGTGGRETQYF

J gene: TRBJ2-1
clone size: .
CDR3 length: 15
V gene: TRBV7-8
D gene: .
CDR3 DNA: TGTGCCAGCAGCTTAGCGACTATTACCTACAATGAGCAGTTCTTC
CDR3 protein: CASSLATITYNEQFF

J gene: TRBJ2-1
clone size: .
CDR3 length: 11
V gene: TRBV30
D gene: .
CDR3 DNA: TGTGCCTGGAGTGTTCAGCGGCAGCAGTTCTTC
CDR3 protein: CAWSVQRQQFF

J gene: TRBJ2-1
clone size: .
CDR3 length: 13
V gene: TRBV5-6
D gene: TRBD2
CDR3 DNA: TGTGCCAGCAGATTTGGGACTAGCGATGAGCAGTTCTTC
CDR3 protein: CASRFGTSDEQFF

J gene: TRBJ2-7
clone size: .
CDR3 length: 12
V gene: TRBV30
D gene: .
CDR3 DNA: TGTGCCTGGAGTGCAACAGGCTACGAGCAGTACTTC
CDR3 protein: CAWSATGYEQYF

J gene: TRBJ2-2
clone size: .
CDR3 length: 14
V gene: TRBV30
D gene: .
CDR3 DNA: TGTGCCTGGAGTGGCGAAAGGGTCACCGGGGAGCTGTTTTTT
CDR3 protein: CAWSGERVTGELFF

J gene: TRBJ2-1
clone size: .
CDR3 length: 18
V gene: TRBV4-3
D gene: .
CDR3 DNA: TGCGCCAGCAGCCAAGGATCCCCTGGGGGTCCCCCCTACAATGAGCAGTTCTTC
CDR3 protein: CASSQGSPGGPPYNEQFF

J gene: TRBJ2-1
clone size: .
CDR3 length: 12
V gene: TRBV30
D gene: .
CDR3 DNA: TGTGCCTGGAGTGAACGGAACAATGAGCAGTTCTTC
CDR3 protein: CAWSERNNEQFF

J gene: TRBJ2-1
clone size: .
CDR3 length: 18
V gene: TRBV28
D gene: TRBD2
CDR3 DNA: TGTGCCAGCAGTTTGAGCGGGAGAGCGACCTTCTCCTACAATGAGCAGTTCTTC
CDR3 protein: CASSLSGRATFSYNEQFF

J gene: TRBJ2-7
clone size: .
CDR3 length: 15
V gene: TRBV5-6
D gene: .
CDR3 DNA: TGTGCCAGCAGCTCGGGACCGGGACGGACCTACGAGCAGTACTTC
CDR3 protein: CASSSGPGRTYEQYF

J gene: TRBJ1-1
clone size: .
CDR3 length: 11
V gene: TRBV30
D gene: .
CDR3 DNA: TGTGCCTGGAGTACCCAAAGAGGGGCTTTCTTT
CDR3 protein: CAWSTQRGAFF

J gene: TRBJ1-4
clone size: .
CDR3 length: 12
V gene: TRBV23-1
D gene: .
CDR3 DNA: TGCGTCCCGAGGGGGAGTCTTGAAAAACTGTTTTTT
CDR3 protein: CVPRGSLEKLFF

J gene: TRBJ2-2
clone size: .
CDR3 length: 13
V gene: TRBV7-9
D gene: .
CDR3 DNA: TGTGCCAGCAGCGCGACGGGCACCGGGGAGCTGTTTTTT
CDR3 protein: CASSATGTGELFF

J gene: TRBJ2-5
clone size: .
CDR3 length: 12
V gene: TRBV28
D gene: .
CDR3 DNA: TGTGCCAGCAGAGGGAATCAGGAGACCCAGTACTTC
CDR3 protein: CASRGNQETQYF

J gene: TRBJ2-1
clone size: once
CDR3 length: 13
V gene: TRBV9
D gene: .
CDR3 DNA: TGTGCCAGCAGCGGCCCTGGACAGTACGAGCAGTTCTTC
CDR3 protein: CASSGPGQYEQFF

J gene: TRBJ2-2
clone size: few
CDR3 length: 14
V gene: TRBV30
D gene: .
CDR3 DNA: TGTGCCTCCCGTCGCCAAGTAGTTTCCGGGGAGCTGTTTTTT
CDR3 protein: CASRRQVVSGELFF

J gene: TRBJ1-1
clone size: .
CDR3 length: 8
V gene: TRBV29-1
D gene: .
CDR3 DNA: TGCAGCGTTGAGGAAGCTTTCTTT
CDR3 protein: CSVEEAFF

J gene: TRBJ1-2
clone size: .
CDR3 length: 12
V gene: TRBV2
D gene: .
CDR3 DNA: TGTGCCAGCGGATTCACCAACTATGGCTACACCTTC
CDR3 protein: CASGFTNYGYTF

J gene: TRBJ2-3
clone size: .
CDR3 length: 11
V gene: TRBV30
D gene: .
CDR3 DNA: TGTGCCTGGAGTCATGAAGATACGCAGTATTTT
CDR3 protein: CAWSHEDTQYF

J gene: TRBJ2-5
clone size: few
CDR3 length: 11
V gene: TRBV2
D gene: .
CDR3 DNA: TGTGCCAGCACAGCCCAAGAGACCCAGTACTTC
CDR3 protein: CASTAQETQYF

J gene: TRBJ2-7
clone size: few
CDR3 length: 14
V gene: TRBV9
D gene: .
CDR3 DNA: TGTGCCAGCAGCGAAGCCGGGACTGGGTACGAGCAGTACTTC
CDR3 protein: CASSEAGTGYEQYF

J gene: TRBJ2-5
clone size: few
CDR3 length: 13
V gene: TRBV28
D gene: .
CDR3 DNA: TGTGCCAGCTCCCTTAAGGGTCAAGAGACCCAGTACTTC
CDR3 protein: CASSLKGQETQYF

J gene: TRBJ2-3
clone size: once
CDR3 length: 15
V gene: TRBV5-4
D gene: .
CDR3 DNA: TGTGCCAGCCGAAGCTGGGGGTCGCGCACAGATACGCAGTATTTT
CDR3 protein: CASRSWGSRTDTQYF

J gene: TRBJ2-1
clone size: .
CDR3 length: 10
V gene: TRBV30
D gene: .
CDR3 DNA: TGTGCCTGGGGACACAATGAGCAGTTCTTC
CDR3 protein: CAWGHNEQFF